Below, 23 T cell receptor delta chains from the same sample are listed, as sequenced in a study of delta chains in infants with herpesvirus infections. TCR cDNA was made from PBMC RNA with gamma- and delta-chain-specific primers. TCRdb processed the RT-PCR reads again with the CATT caller. This sample carries thousands of delta-chain clones, approximately 32% of them seen once, and the ten largest clones take 8%. Sequenced material: peripheral blood, taken at time point 3 of longitudinal follow-up. These receptor sequences come from a human donor who was a Ugandan infant, either HIV-exposed or HIV-unexposed (not recorded which).

This clone rates as large. The chain is built from TRDV1 and TRDJ1; 8 nucleotides match TRDD3. The J segment lost 0 bases and the V segment lost 5 bases, leaving 29 bases of the junction unmatched. The CDR3 is 23 residues long. Germline V gene data show CDR1 as TSWWSYY and CDR2 as QGS. DNA of the CDR3: TGTGCTCTTGGGAACTCAGGCCTTCCCACACTGGGGGCCACTATTCAGTACACCGATAAACTCATCTTT. This codes for CALGNSGLPTLGATIQYTDKLIF.

The rearrangement joins TRDV1 to TRDJ1; 9 nucleotides match TRDD3. This CDR3 is built from 19 residues. Germline V CDR1 and CDR2: TSWWSYY, QGS. V shed 0 bases, J shed 3 bases, and the junction held 14 bases outside the gene matches. CDR3: CALGELPTIWGIGADKLIF. CDR3 DNA: TGTGCTCTTGGGGAACTTCCTACGATATGGGGGATAGGGGCCGATAAACTCATCTTT.

As regards this clone: A clone one base away is much larger, so this may be a read error. This specimen includes other DNA sequences encoding the same CDR3. The chain couples TRDV1 to TRDJ1, with TRDD3 matching 12 bases. CDR3 length equals 25 residues. The germline V gene encodes CDR1 TSWWSYY and CDR2 QGS. After removal of 3 bases from V and 0 bases from J, the junction contained 29 bases not matched to a gene. CDR3 in amino acids: CALGERPFRISGGYEILSYTDKLIF. Written as DNA, the CDR3 is TGTGCTCTTGGGGAGCGTCCTTTCCGAATTTCTGGGGGATACGAGATTTTAAGTTACACCGATAAACTCATCTTT.

This clone has more than one count but fewer than ten. V gene TRDV1 combines with J gene TRDJ1; 7 nucleotides line up with TRDD3. CDR1 and CDR2 (germline): TSWWSYY, QGS. The trim removed 2 bases at V and 5 bases at J, leaving 23 bases unmatched. This CDR3 region has 20 residues. The CDR3 reads CALGEVRRTPGTWGTDKLIF. The CDR3 DNA reads TGTGCTCTTGGGGAAGTTCGCCGCACCCCTGGTACTTGGGGGACAGATAAACTCATCTTT.

The genes are TRDV2 and TRDJ3; D might be TRDD3 (6 bases). Germline V CDR1 and CDR2: GEAIGNYY, EKD. V gave up 0 bases and J gave up 0 bases, with 14 bases separating them. The CDR3 is made up of 19 amino acids. The chain's CDR3 is CACDTVGGRTSWDTRQMFF. In DNA, the CDR3 is TGTGCCTGTGACACCGTGGGGGGACGCACCTCCTGGGACACCCGACAGATGTTTTTC.

In its sample, this clone was seen a few times. DNA for the CDR3: TGTGCTCTTGGGGAACTAGGTTACGACGGAGGGCTTCGATCGGGCGATAAACTCATCTTT. This gives the protein CALGELGYDGGLRSGDKLIF. This chain links TRDV1 with TRDJ1, with D hard to call. V gave up 0 bases and J gave up 4 bases, with 27 bases separating them. Looked up from germline, CDR1 is TSWWSYY and CDR2 is QGS. The CDR3 extends over 20 amino acids.

Points on this clone: A much larger clone is a single base away; this may be a read error. The chain has TRDV1 and TRDJ1; 10 bases align to TRDD3. There are 21 residues in the CDR3. Looked up from germline, CDR1 is TSWWSYY and CDR2 is QGS. J was trimmed by 6 bases and V by 0 bases; bases with no gene match: 22. CDR3: CALGELIPNRWGIHNLYKLIF. The CDR3 nucleotides are TGTGCTCTTGGGGAACTGATTCCTAATAGGTGGGGGATACACAATCTCTATAAACTCATCTTT.

The rearrangement uses TRDV1 and TRDJ1, with 8 bases matching TRDD3. The CDR3 has 18 amino acids. The V segment lost 0 bases and the J segment 0 bases; nucleotides outside the gene matches: 9. Germline CDR1 and CDR2: TSWWSYY and QGS. CDR3 protein: CALGELLEGYGYTDKLIF. Here the CDR3 DNA reads TGTGCTCTTGGGGAACTACTGGAGGGATACGGGTACACCGATAAACTCATCTTT.

The chain links TRDV3 to TRDJ1; 10 nucleotides agree with TRDD3. The J segment lost 0 bases and the V segment lost 1 base, leaving 5 bases of the junction unmatched. Germline V lookup: CDR1 TVYSNPD, CDR2 GDNSRS (reference sequence). This CDR3 spans 15 amino acids. CDR3 region: CAFIGGYSYTDKLIF. The CDR3 DNA is TGTGCCTTTATTGGGGGATACTCGTACACCGATAAACTCATCTTT.

CDR3 coding DNA: TGTGCTCTTGGGGGTGATTTCCTGTCCGTACTGACCGACCCGTACACCGATAAACTCATCTTT. It translates to CALGGDFLSVLTDPYTDKLIF. The chain links TRDV1 to TRDJ1, with TRDD2 as a possible D gene (5 bases). This CDR3 region has 21 residues. The germline V gene encodes CDR1 TSWWSYY and CDR2 QGS. Trimming took off 4 bases at V and 0 bases at J, with 30 bases between the two ends.

This chain links TRAV29/DV5 with TRDJ1; TRDD3 matches at 10 bases. The CDR3 length is 19 residues. Per the germline V gene, CDR1 is NSMFDY and CDR2 is ISSIKDK. J gave up 0 bases and V 3 bases, and 17 bases lay outside the gene matches. The CDR3, as DNA: TGTGCAGCAACCAAATACTGGGGGATGGCTATGGAGTACACCGATAAACTCATCTTT. It is translated as CAATKYWGMAMEYTDKLIF.

Concerning this clone: It may be a read error: a sequence one base away is much more abundant. This sequence joins TRDV3 and TRDJ1, with 12 positions matching TRDD3. The CDR3 has 22 amino acids. Germline trimming cut 2 bases from V and 0 bases from J; bases unmatched to any gene: 25. From germline, CDR1 is TVYSNPD and CDR2 GDNSRS (reference sequence). The CDR3 DNA follows: TGTGCCTTTGTTCCTCCCTACCTAAAGTACTGGGGGATACTCGCGTACACCGATAAACTCATCTTT. Its protein product is CAFVPPYLKYWGILAYTDKLIF.

The chain is built from TRDV1 and TRDJ1; TRDD3 aligns across 10 bases. The CDR3 is 18 amino acids. Germline trimming cut 2 bases from V and 8 bases from J; bases unmatched to any gene: 17. The germline gives CDR1 TSWWSYY, CDR2 QGS. CDR3 nucleotide sequence: TGTGCTCTTGGGGAAAGATTGCTGGGGGATAAATTAGCTATGAAACTCATCTTT. Translated: CALGERLLGDKLAMKLIF.

By its share, this clone is medium-sized. This chain links TRDV2 with TRDJ1; 10 nucleotides line up with TRDD3. V lost 0 bases to trimming and J lost 9 bases; unmatched junction nucleotides: 12. Looked up from germline, CDR1 is GEAIGNYY and CDR2 is EKD. This CDR3 is 16 amino acids long. The CDR3 DNA is TGTGCCTGTGACACCCTGGGGGATAAAGGAGTGGCGGAACTCATCTTT. Translated: CACDTLGDKGVAELIF.

Turning to this clone: Other DNA sequences in this sample translate to the same CDR3. The chain links TRDV2 to TRDJ3; 9 bases are shared with TRDD3. With V trimmed by 0 bases and J by 0 bases, 5 bases remained unmatched. This CDR3 has 19 residues. Germline V gene lookup returns CDR1 GEAIGNYY and CDR2 EKD. Written as DNA, the CDR3 is TGTGCCTGTGACACCGGGGGATACCTTAGCTCCTGGGACACCCGACAGATGTTTTTC. This encodes CACDTGGYLSSWDTRQMFF.

The chain has TRDV1 and TRDJ1, with TRDD3 identical over 10 bases. J was trimmed by 1 base and V by 4 bases; bases with no gene match: 18. Germline V gene data show CDR1 as TSWWSYY and CDR2 as QGS. CDR3 size: 20 residues. CDR3 sequence reads: CALGGLGLGDLGLSTDKLIF. The CDR3 region has the DNA TGTGCTCTTGGGGGGCTCGGACTGGGGGATTTAGGGCTGTCCACCGATAAACTCATCTTT.

This clone was seen a few times. The gene calls are TRDV1 and TRDJ1; 7 positions agree with TRDD3. Germline loops: CDR1 TSWWSYY, CDR2 QGS. V was pared by 0 bases and J by 0 bases, with 10 bases of the junction left unmatched. The CDR3 loop spans 18 amino acids. The CDR3: CALGELLTGGSNTDKLIF. CDR3 DNA sequence: TGTGCTCTTGGGGAACTTCTTACCGGGGGATCGAACACCGATAAACTCATCTTT.

This clone was recorded a few times. The chain joins TRDV1 to TRDJ1; D is possibly TRDD3 (9 bases). The V gene lost 2 bases and the J gene lost 0 bases, with 31 bases spanning the gap. Per the germline V gene, CDR1 is TSWWSYY and CDR2 is QGS. This CDR3 spans 22 amino acids. The CDR3 bases are TGTGCTCTTGGGGAAGCCCATACTTCCTACAACTGGGGGAAGGGGTACACCGATAAACTCATCTTT. Translated: CALGEAHTSYNWGKGYTDKLIF.

This clone is deemed large. Other DNA sequences in this sample translate to the same CDR3. This sequence joins TRDV2 and TRDJ3; 10 nucleotides line up with TRDD3. Germline values: CDR1 GEAIGNYY, CDR2 EKD. The ends lost 1 base at V and 0 bases at J; junction bases unmatched: 2. This CDR3 contains 18 residues. CDR3 bases: TGTGCCTGTGACACTGGGGGATACAGCTCCTGGGACACCCGACAGATGTTTTTC. This translates into CACDTGGYSSWDTRQMFF.

The chain combines TRDV2 with TRDJ2; the match to TRDD3 covers 12 bases. The CDR3 length is 18 residues. Germline lookup yields CDR1 GEAIGNYY and CDR2 EKD. Trimming cost V 0 bases and J 4 bases; bases outside gene matches: 8. The chain's CDR3 is CACDTVLGDTRGTAQLFF. The CDR3, as DNA: TGTGCCTGTGACACCGTACTGGGGGATACCCGGGGGACAGCACAACTCTTCTTT.

The genes are TRDV1 and TRDJ1; TRDD3 matches at 10 bases. V was pared by 9 bases and J by 2 bases, with 27 bases of the junction left unmatched. This CDR3 is built from 21 residues. Germline CDR1 reads TSWWSYY; CDR2 reads QGS. CDR3 region: CALGPGRFRWGIEVWTDKLIF. The CDR3 DNA sequence: TGTGCTCTCGGCCCGGGCCGTTTTCGCTGGGGGATAGAAGTGTGGACCGATAAACTCATCTTT.

V gene TRDV1 combines with J gene TRDJ1; 8 bases fit TRDD3. The CDR3 is made up of 19 amino acids. V lost 0 bases and J lost 2; bases outside the gene matches: 14. CDR1 is TSWWSYY and CDR2 is QGS in the germline V gene. The CDR3 loop reads CALGELVLGAHPWTDKLIF. CDR3 nucleotides: TGTGCTCTTGGGGAACTAGTACTGGGGGCCCACCCGTGGACCGATAAACTCATCTTT.

This clone turned up a few times. The chain links TRDV2 to TRDJ2; tentative D call: TRDD3 (6 bases). The end of the DNA fits TRDJ1 better, so the J call may be wrong. CDR3 length: 15 residues. CDR1 is GEAIGNYY, CDR2 EKD, per germline. CDR3 sequence: CACDTVGVNTDKLIF. CDR3 in DNA: TGTGCCTGTGACACCGTGGGGGTCAACACCGATAAACTCATCTTT.